This is a list of T cell receptor beta chains from one sample in a study of cytomegalovirus exposure and HLA in healthy donors. Clones were read by immunoSEQ multiplex PCR, and TCRdb kept only the in-frame ones, dropping some. The sample carries about 140,000 clones, approximately 80% recorded once. The material sequenced was PBMCs. These receptors were taken from a woman aged 40-49 years in good health and CMV-seronegative. Both conserved end residues are part of each CDR3. A D gene is named only where the DNA matches it firmly. The size field is filled for only some rows; it gives once, few, many or a size class.

>NA|TRBV7-2|TRBJ2-7|NA
CASSLRAGPYEQYF
TGTGCCAGCAGCTTAAGGGCGGGGCCGTACGAGCAGTACTTC
>NA|TRBV5-4|TRBJ2-2|TRBD1
CASSSWTGGHTGELFF
TGTGCCAGCAGCTCCTGGACAGGGGGACACACCGGGGAGCTGTTTTTT
>NA|TRBV7-2|TRBJ2-1|TRBD2
CASSAGGLAAWFF
TGTGCCAGCAGCGCGGGGGGACTAGCGGCTTGGTTCTTC
>NA|TRBV9|TRBJ2-2|TRBD2
CASSALAGGTGELFF
TGTGCCAGCAGCGCCCTAGCGGGAGGCACCGGGGAGCTGTTTTTT
>NA|TRBV5-1|TRBJ1-3|NA
CASSSSGSPGNTIYF
TGCGCCAGCAGCTCGTCAGGGTCCCCTGGAAACACCATATATTTT
>once|TRBV27|TRBJ2-7|NA
CASSLERNIIYEQYF
TGTGCCAGCAGTTTGGAGAGGAACATAATATACGAGCAGTACTTC
>NA|TRBV5-8|TRBJ2-3|TRBD1
CASSSEDRIESITQYF
TGTGCCAGCAGCTCTGAGGACAGGATTGAGTCGATCACGCAGTATTTT
>NA|TRBV2|TRBJ2-7|NA
CASKGGFSDSYEQYF
TGTGCCAGCAAAGGAGGCTTCTCCGACTCCTACGAGCAGTACTTC
>once|TRBV7-9|TRBJ2-7|TRBD1
CASSYGQARYEQYF
TGTGCCAGCAGCTATGGACAGGCCCGGTACGAGCAGTACTTC
>NA|TRBV7-9|TRBJ2-6|TRBD2
CASTTSGSAGANGLTF
TGTGCCAGCACCACAAGCGGGAGTGCTGGGGCCAACGGCCTGACTTTC
>NA|TRBV7-2|TRBJ1-2|TRBD1
CASSLDRVSGYTF
TGTGCCAGCAGCCTAGACAGGGTTAGTGGCTACACCTTC
>NA|TRBV19|TRBJ1-5|TRBD1
CASSILISKTGGNQPQHF
TGTGCCAGTAGTATACTAATTTCTAAGACAGGGGGCAATCAGCCCCAGCATTTT
>NA|TRBV15|TRBJ2-1|TRBD2
CATSRSRSGGAYNEQFF
TGTGCCACCAGCAGATCCCGGAGCGGGGGGGCCTACAATGAGCAGTTCTTC
>NA|TRBV6-5|TRBJ2-3|NA
CASSPAALSTDTQYF
TGTGCCAGCAGCCCAGCGGCCCTCAGCACAGATACGCAGTATTTT
>NA|TRBV7-6|TRBJ1-4|TRBD1
CASSPRDRGFKLFF
TGTGCCAGCAGCCCTCGGGACAGGGGATTTAAACTGTTTTTT
>NA|TRBV28|TRBJ1-3|NA
CASSLEHRNTIYF
TGTGCCAGCAGTTTAGAACACCGAAACACCATATATTTT
>NA|TRBV6-6|TRBJ2-4|TRBD2
CASWRGWIQYF
TGTGCCAGCTGGCGGGGGTGGATTCAGTACTTC
>once|TRBV19|TRBJ1-3|NA
CASSIGRGSGNTIYF
TGTGCCAGTAGTATCGGTAGAGGCTCTGGAAACACCATATATTTT
>NA|TRBV5-1|TRBJ1-2|TRBD1
CASSGDSYGYTF
TGCGCCAGCAGCGGGGACAGCTATGGCTACACCTTC
>NA|TRBV19|TRBJ1-1|NA
CASSAGEAFF
TGTGCCAGTAGTGCAGGTGAAGCTTTCTTT
>NA|TRBV19|TRBJ1-1|TRBD1
CASSIRTRQGQNTEAFF
TGTGCCAGTAGTATTCGAACCCGACAGGGGCAGAACACTGAAGCTTTCTTT
>once|TRBV11-2|TRBJ2-7|TRBD1
CASSLIARGNYEQYF
TGTGCCAGCAGCTTAATCGCCAGGGGGAACTACGAGCAGTACTTC
>NA|TRBV2|TRBJ2-1|TRBD1
CASRTGANEQFF
TGTGCCAGCCGGACAGGGGCCAATGAGCAGTTCTTC
>NA|TRBV18|TRBJ2-5|TRBD1
CASSPYSGTGGETQYF
TGTGCCAGCTCACCGTACTCCGGGACAGGGGGGGAGACCCAGTACTTC
>NA|TRBV7-2|TRBJ2-7|TRBD2
CASLLNPFSGGLNEQYF
TGTGCCAGCTTGCTTAACCCCTTTAGCGGGGGGCTCAACGAGCAGTACTTC
>NA|TRBV5-1|TRBJ2-6|NA
CASSYLPVGQMGANGLTF
TGCGCCAGCAGCTACCTCCCGGTGGGGCAAATGGGGGCCAACGGCCTGACTTTC
>NA|TRBV11-2|TRBJ2-4|NA
CASSLDRGWENIQYF
TGTGCCAGCAGCTTAGATCGGGGTTGGGAAAACATTCAGTACTTC
>few|TRBV28|TRBJ2-7|TRBD2
CASTLQQAGSAYEQYF
TGTGCCAGCACTCTTCAACAAGCGGGATCGGCCTACGAGCAGTACTTC
>NA|TRBV18|TRBJ2-1|NA
CASSPGWAGDDEQFF
TGTGCCAGCTCACCAGGGTGGGCAGGGGACGATGAGCAGTTCTTC
>NA|TRBV5-1|TRBJ2-3|TRBD2
CASGGLVWDTQYF
TGCGCCAGCGGTGGACTAGTGTGGGATACGCAGTATTTT
>once|TRBV5-6|TRBJ2-1|TRBD2
CASSRTSGTLNEQFF
TGTGCCAGCAGTCGGACTAGCGGGACCCTAAATGAGCAGTTCTTC
>NA|TRBV30|TRBJ2-3|TRBD2
CAWSSGGAGDTQYF
TGTGCCTGGAGTTCCGGGGGGGCTGGAGATACGCAGTATTTT